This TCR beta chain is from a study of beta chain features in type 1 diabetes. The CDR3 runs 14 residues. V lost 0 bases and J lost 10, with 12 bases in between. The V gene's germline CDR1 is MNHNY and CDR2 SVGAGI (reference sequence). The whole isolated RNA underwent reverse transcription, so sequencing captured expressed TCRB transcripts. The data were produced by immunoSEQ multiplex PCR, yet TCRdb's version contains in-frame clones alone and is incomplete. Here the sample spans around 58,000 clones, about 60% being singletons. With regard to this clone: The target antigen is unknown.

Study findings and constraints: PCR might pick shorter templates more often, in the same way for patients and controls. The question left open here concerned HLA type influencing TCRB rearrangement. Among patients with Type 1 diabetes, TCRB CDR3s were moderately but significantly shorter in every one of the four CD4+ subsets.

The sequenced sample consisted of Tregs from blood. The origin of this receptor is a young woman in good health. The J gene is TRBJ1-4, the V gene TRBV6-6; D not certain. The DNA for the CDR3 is TGTGCCAGCAGTTACTCATGGCCCCCCAGAAAACTGTTTTTT. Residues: CASSYSWPPRKLFF.